The 22 T cell receptor beta chains below come from one sample, sequenced in a study of blood T cells in healthy people across ages. The use of a sample-barcoded 5' primer and a J-beta primer mix characterized a second PCR of roughly 7 to 12 cycles. TCRdb fed the 5' RACE reads into MiXCR, producing one record per CDR3 protein. The sample shows some 940,000 distinct CDR3 sequences, 25% to 35% of them seen only once. This sample was shared with a second study, whose subject was T cells of mothers and their children.

Sequencing input: blood. The origin of the receptors is a woman aged 35 to 49 in good health.

The rearrangement joins TRBV2 to TRBJ1-1, with a tentative D call TRBD1 (6 bases). Germline V gene sequence: CDR1 SNHLY, CDR2 FYNNEI. The V end was cut by 2 bases, the J end by 3 bases, with 10 bases between. The CDR3 is 14 residues long. CDR3 loop: CASSEWRGDTEAFF. The CDR3 DNA is TGTGCCAGCAGTGAATGGAGGGGGGACACTGAAGCTTTCTTT.

This sequence joins TRBV30 and TRBJ1-4; 7 bases fit TRBD1. The CDR3 has 13 residues. V gave up 5 bases and J gave up 6 bases; unmatched junction bases: 6. The germline V gene encodes CDR1 GTSNPN and CDR2 SVGIG (reference sequence). The DNA for the CDR3 is TGTGCCTGGTTGGGACAGCCTCATGAAAAACTGTTTTTT. This encodes CAWLGQPHEKLFF.

This clonotype appeared a few times. The V call is TRBV7-9, the J call TRBJ2-1; no clear D gene. V was pared by 10 bases and J by 0 bases, with 13 bases between. The length of the CDR3 is 14 residues. CDR1 is SEHNR and CDR2 is FQNEAQ in the germline V gene (reference sequence). CDR3 coding DNA: TGTGCCATCCAGACGGAGAGCTCCTACAATGAGCAGTTCTTC. Translation gives CAIQTESSYNEQFF.

This clonotype was detected many times. V gene TRBV29-1 combines with J gene TRBJ2-7; TRBD1 is a possible D gene (5 bases). Trimming removed 5 bases from V and 3 bases from J, with 11 bases in between. Germline-derived CDR1 and CDR2 are SQVTM and ANQGSEA. This CDR3 region has 12 residues. CDR3 sequence (DNA): TGCAGCGTTCAACCAAGGGGCTACGAGCAGTACTTC. Protein sequence: CSVQPRGYEQYF.

This clonotype was picked up a small number of times. This chain uses TRBV7-2 with TRBJ2-1; TRBD2 might be the D (6 bases). V was pared by 5 bases and J by 9 bases, with 14 bases between. CDR3 length equals 13 residues. CDR1 is SGHTA and CDR2 is FQGNSA in the germline V gene. Written as DNA, the CDR3 is TGTGCCAGCAGCATTAGCCAGGGAGGTGAGCAGTTCTTC. It codes for CASSISQGGEQFF.

The chain has TRBV5-1 and TRBJ1-1; D gene ambiguous. CDR1 and CDR2 (germline): SGHRS, YFSETQ. This CDR3 has 9 residues. Deletions cut 3 bases from V and 11 bases from J, with 5 bases between. The CDR3 bases are TGCGCCAGCAGCTCGAGGGCTTTCTTT. Translation gives CASSSRAFF.

This clonotype has ten or more counts. The chain combines TRBV6-1 with TRBJ2-5; 7 nucleotides agree with TRBD2. Germline trimming cut 0 bases from V and 1 base from J; bases unmatched to any gene: 2. The germline CDR1 and CDR2 sequences are MNHNS and SASEGT. This CDR3 contains 15 residues. This CDR3 reads CASSEAGGGQETQYF. The DNA for the CDR3 is TGTGCCAGCAGTGAAGCGGGGGGGGGCCAAGAGACCCAGTACTTC.

V gene TRBV7-2 combines with J gene TRBJ2-2; TRBD2 matches 10 bases. The germline V gene has CDR1 SGHTA and CDR2 FQGNSA. V gave up 5 bases and J gave up 6 bases; unmatched junction bases: 9. The CDR3 runs to 16 residues. As DNA, the CDR3 is TGTACCAGCAGCCTCCAGCGGGGGGGCGGTTCCGGGGAGCTGTTTTTT. This gives the protein CTSSLQRGGGSGELFF.

The chain carries TRBV7-8 and TRBJ2-3; 11 bases line up with TRBD2. The V gene end was trimmed by 5 bases and the J gene end by 2 bases; junction bases not matched to a gene: 9. CDR1 and CDR2 (germline): SGHVS, FQNEAQ. The CDR3 sequence is 17 residues long. The CDR3 nucleotides are TGTGCCAGCAGCCTTAGCGGGGGGGCGATTAACACAGATACGCAGTATTTT. Its translation is CASSLSGGAINTDTQYF.

V and J are TRBV7-2 and TRBJ2-7; D perhaps matches TRBD2 (5 bases). With 5 bases removed from V and 5 bases from J, the gap between germline ends came to 22 bases. The CDR3 length is 16 residues. Germline V gene lookup returns CDR1 SGHTA and CDR2 FQGNSA. CDR3 sequence reads: CASSASLMAALDEQYF. The DNA for the CDR3 is TGTGCCAGCAGCGCTAGCCTGATGGCAGCACTTGACGAGCAGTACTTC. Complete variable domain (other parts from reference TRBV7-2 and TRBJ2-7): GAGVSQSPSNKVTEKGKDVELRCDPISGHTALYWYRQSLGQGLEFLIYFQGNSAPDKSGLPSDRFSAERTGGSVSTLTIQRTQQEDSAVYLCASSASLMAALDEQYFGPGTRLTVT.

This clonotype was counted many times. The gene calls are TRBV5-6 and TRBJ2-3; TRBD1 agrees at 7 bases. CDR1 is SGHDT and CDR2 is YYEEEE in the germline V gene. V shed 5 bases, J shed 2 bases, and the junction held 8 bases outside the gene matches. The CDR3 is 15 amino acids. This CDR3 is CASRPDRAYTDTQYF. Written as DNA, the CDR3 is TGTGCCAGCAGACCAGACAGGGCTTACACAGATACGCAGTATTTT.

The J gene is TRBJ2-1, the V gene TRBV6-2 or TRBV6-3, with 7 bases identical to TRBD1. This CDR3 is 14 amino acids long. Germline values: CDR1 MNHEY, CDR2 SVGEGT. With 8 bases clipped from V and 6 bases from J, the junction kept 10 bases outside the gene matches. The DNA for the CDR3 is TGTGCCAGCGACGGGACAGACGGGATCAATGAGCAGTTCTTC. It encodes CASDGTDGINEQFF.

The chain combines TRBV9 with TRBJ2-2; D perhaps matches TRBD1 (6 bases). The V end lost 4 bases, the J end lost 5 bases, and 15 bases lay between the germline ends. CDR1 and CDR2 (germline): SGDLS, YYNGEE. This CDR3 is 15 amino acids long. In DNA form, the CDR3 reads TGTGCCAGCAGCCCCCGGACAGACTTGACCGGGGAGCTGTTTTTT. Protein: CASSPRTDLTGELFF.

The chain carries TRBV3-1 and TRBJ2-1; D ambiguous. Germline V gene sequence: CDR1 LGHDT, CDR2 YNNKEL (reference sequence). Trimming left V 0 bases short and J 5 bases short, with 11 bases between. The CDR3 loop spans 15 amino acids. This CDR3 reads CASSQEGPRDNEQFF. CDR3 coding DNA: TGTGCCAGCAGCCAAGAAGGTCCTAGGGACAATGAGCAGTTCTTC.

The J gene is TRBJ1-6, the V gene TRBV6-5; the match to TRBD1 covers 7 bases. After removal of 7 bases from V and 0 bases from J, the junction contained 3 bases not matched to a gene. The CDR3 covers 15 residues. Per germline, CDR1 MNHEY and CDR2 SVGAGI. CDR3 nucleotides: TGTGCCAGCAACCGGGACAGCTCCTATAATTCACCCCTCCACTTT. Its protein product is CASNRDSSYNSPLHF.

The chain is built from TRBV5-1 and TRBJ1-1; D possibly corresponds to TRBD1 (6 bases). CDR1 SGHRS and CDR2 YFSETQ come from the germline V gene. Deletions cut 4 bases from V and 1 base from J, with 14 bases between. The CDR3 has 15 amino acids. CDR3 protein: CASSGRSGQNTEAFF. CDR3 sequence (DNA): TGCGCCAGCAGCGGAAGATCGGGACAGAACACTGAAGCTTTCTTT.

As concerns this clonotype: The junction differs from germline at one of its ends, possibly a read error. This chain uses TRBV18 with TRBJ2-5; D might be TRBD1 (6 bases). The length of the CDR3 is 15 residues. The V gene's germline CDR1 is KGHSH and CDR2 LQKENI. The CDR3: CANSPRTVKAETQYF. The CDR3 coding sequence is TGTGCCAACTCACCGAGGACAGTTAAAGCGGAGACCCAGTACTTC. The variable domain in full, with the rest retrieved from reference TRBV18 and TRBJ2-5, is NAGVMQNPRHLVRRRGQEARLRCSPMKGHSHVYWYRQLPEEGLKFMVYLQKENIIDESGMPKERFSAEFPKEGPSILRIQQVVRGDSAAYFCANSPRTVKAETQYFGPGTRLLVL.

This clonotype was counted ten times or more. The chain couples TRBV18 to TRBJ1-1; a weak D match, TRBD1 (6 bases). The CDR3 length is 15 residues. V was clipped by 2 bases and J by 3 bases, with 13 bases between them. Per the germline V gene, CDR1 is KGHSH and CDR2 is LQKENI. Written as DNA, the CDR3 is TGTGCCAGCTCACCAGGAACAGGGACGGACACTGAAGCTTTCTTT. Protein product: CASSPGTGTDTEAFF. Full variable domain (outside the CDR3, taken from reference TRBV18 and TRBJ1-1): NAGVMQNPRHLVRRRGQEARLRCSPMKGHSHVYWYRQLPEEGLKFMVYLQKENIIDESGMPKERFSAEFPKEGPSILRIQQVVRGDSAAYFCASSPGTGTDTEAFFGQGTRLTVV.

The V gene is TRBV7-6, the J gene TRBJ2-1; 8 nucleotides line up with TRBD2. V was pared by 4 bases and J by 0 bases, with 8 bases of the junction left unmatched. Germline-derived CDR1 and CDR2 are SGHVS and FNYEAQ. This CDR3 comprises 17 residues. The CDR3 nucleotides are TGTGCCAGCAGCTACGGGGAAGCGGGGGCCTCCTACAATGAGCAGTTCTTC. Its protein product is CASSYGEAGASYNEQFF.

For this clonotype: The junction departs from germline at one end; a sequencing error may be responsible. V and J are TRBV7-9 and TRBJ1-2; tentative D call: TRBD1 (5 bases). The germline V gene encodes CDR1 SEHNR and CDR2 FQNEAQ (reference sequence). The CDR3 loop spans 14 amino acids. The CDR3 protein is CAGSLGDRRYGYTF. In DNA form, the CDR3 reads TGTGCCGGCAGCTTAGGTGACAGACGCTATGGCTACACCTTC. Complete variable domain (other parts from reference TRBV7-9 and TRBJ1-2): DTGVSQNPRHKITKRGQNVTFRCDPISEHNRLYWYRQTLGQGPEFLTYFQNEAQLEKSRLLSDRFSAERPKGSFSTLEIQRTEQGDSAMYLCAGSLGDRRYGYTFGSGTRLTVV.

This clonotype was observed once. A much larger clone lies one base from this, so it may be a read error. This chain links TRBV7-2 with TRBJ2-1; D might be TRBD2 (6 bases). The CDR3 has 17 residues. The V and J ends lost 1 base and 14 bases respectively, with 27 bases between them. CDR1 is SGHTA and CDR2 is FQGNSA in the germline V gene. For the CDR3, the DNA is TGTGCCAGCAGCTTAGTCTCAGCATACGGGGGATCTCACTCTAAGTTCTTC. Its translation: CASSLVSAYGGSHSKFF. The full variable domain, with the rest looked up from reference TRBV7-2 and TRBJ2-1, is GAGVSQSPSNKVTEKGKDVELRCDPISGHTALYWYRQSLGQGLEFLIYFQGNSAPDKSGLPSDRFSAERTGGSVSTLTIQRTQQEDSAVYLCASSLVSAYGGSHSKFFGPGTRLTVL.

V usage is TRBV28 and J usage is TRBJ2-3; TRBD2 is a possible D gene (5 bases). Germline loops: CDR1 MDHEN, CDR2 SYDVKM. The CDR3 covers 19 residues. V was pared by 5 bases and J by 0 bases, with 24 bases between. In DNA form, the CDR3 reads TGTGCCAGCAGTGAGGTTTCTAGCTTGAGGCTAGCTAGCACAGATACGCAGTATTTT. Residues: CASSEVSSLRLASTDTQYF.